This paragraph covers one TCR beta chain sequence. CDR1 is SQVTM and CDR2 is ANQGSEA in the germline V gene. The ends were cut back, 8 bases at V and 3 bases at J, with 15 bases in the middle. CDR3 length: 13 residues. No cell sorting was done before RNA was extracted from the tissue. These data come from a study of tumor and adjacent non-tumor tissue in lung cancer. TCRbeta libraries were built with three rounds of nested PCR, modified from ARM-PCR. TCRdb used MiXCR to reprocess the multiplex PCR reads, holding one entry per CDR3 protein. The sample yields 220,000 or so distinct CDR3 sequences, 71% seen once.

Input material: lung tumor tissue. This receptor was identified in a man in his 60s with non-small cell lung cancer. V usage is TRBV29-1 and J usage is TRBJ2-3, with a tentative D call TRBD2 (6 bases). CDR3 DNA: TGCAGCCTAGAGGTGACTAGTACAGATACGCAGTATTTT. This sequence encodes CSLEVTSTDTQYF.